This is a list of T cell receptor beta chains from one sample in a study of OX40 agonist ivuxolimab in advanced cancers. Profiling relied on immunoSEQ multiplex PCR, and the TCRdb table lists in-frame clones only, not all of them. The table records around 80,000 clones, approximately 84% of them present only once. This sample comprised CD4+ or CD8+ T cells sorted from blood, obtained in a trial of the OX40 agonist ivuxolimab. Receptor source: an adult with an advanced solid tumor such as melanoma, head and neck, liver or kidney cancer. CDR3s leave out the opening cysteine and the closing phenylalanine or tryptophan.

V	CDR3
TRBV7-3	ASSLQGQGGTEAF
TRBV5-1	ASSSGTSSETQY
TRBV7-2	ASSGEPTGRTEAF
TRBV5-4	ASSLKGAGHYGYT
TRBV6-5	ASSSDTPGTYEQY
TRBV18	ASSPVDTQY
TRBV19	ASTRTGFGETQY
TRBV2	ASTSPLAGLNEQF
TRBV19	ASRNGGRVGGYT
TRBV6-5	ASSYSSTGPEYGYT
TRBV9	ASSAALSGFSSGNTIY
TRBV28	ASSPPQINYGYT
TRBV5-4	ASSLGLSNEKLF
TRBV14	ATLGYQETQY
TRBV2	ASRGQGIQPQH
TRBV19	ASDNSEDYSNQPQH
TRBV11-3	ASSPFGANVLT
TRBV30	AWRMGQSSYNEQF
TRBV7-2	ASRNTGNTEAF
TRBV9	ASSVGGHTQY
TRBV18	ASSPPQKGTGGEQY
TRBV7-2	ASSPRGWGNTDTQY
TRBV7-2	ASSSDPGYNEQF
TRBV5-1	ASSEITGFNEQF
TRBV30	AWTREGNQPQH
TRBV29-1	SVGTGRRSGYT
TRBV30	AWSGDLWETQY
TRBV15	ATNVQGRTNEKLF
TRBV6-5	ASTGAPYEQY
TRBV7-8	ASTRGALLRYQETQY
TRBV4-2	ASSQEGGATNEKLF
TRBV18	ASSPPGGPADQPQH
TRBV9	ASSVVGDQPQH
TRBV7-3	ASSLNQPGITGELF
TRBV28	ASSLAGAINTEAF
TRBV2	ASNLEVRVNEQF
TRBV9	ASSVTGGSGETQY
TRBV5-1	ASSLTGSSYNEQF
TRBV7-9	ASSLGQGLGYEQY
TRBV5-1	ASSTGQGNSPLH
TRBV10-3	AMAPGQGIGELF
TRBV7-2	ASTPNNEQF
TRBV5-1	ASSLGGGEETQY
TRBV7-3	ASSSYRGADTQY
TRBV28	ASSLPGTGVPPLH
TRBV19	ASSIGEGRDTQY
TRBV5-5	ASSRDRSNQPQH
TRBV5-1	ASRIPGQANTGELF
TRBV28	ASRGGDRTGEQY
TRBV5-5	ASSQGQLQETQY
TRBV7-2	ASSPRYNEQF
TRBV9	ASSVPNSPLH
TRBV1	TSSQGGLCHGYT
TRBV7-2	ASSPQPGFYSPLH